A selection of T cell receptor beta chains follows, all from one sample in a study of T cell repertoires in cytomegalovirus infection. One entry per CDR3 protein, called by TCRdb with MiXCR from the reads. The data contain 250,000 to 300,000 distinct CDR3 sequences, roughly 10% of them seen just once; the ten biggest clones take up around 15%. The specimen was PBMCs. The origin of the receptors is a human donor in good health (CMV status not recorded). Some clones in this sample may be carry-over from other donors' samples. Both conserved end residues are part of each CDR3. A D gene is named only where the DNA matches it firmly. Clone size is not always given. Where it is, it says once, few, many or a class for expanded clones.

TRBV7-3	many	TRBJ2-1	.	TGTGCCAGCAGCTTAAATTTGGTCGGTGAGCAGTTCTTC	CASSLNLVGEQFF
TRBV19	few	TRBJ1-2	.	TGTGCCAGTAAGGGGCTCCAACCGGGCTACTATGGCTACACCTTC	CASKGLQPGYYGYTF
TRBV24-1	.	TRBJ2-3	TRBD1	TGTGCCACCAGTGGGTGGACAGGGATCGATACGCAGTATTTT	CATSGWTGIDTQYF
TRBV7-2	many	TRBJ1-1	TRBD1	TGTGCCAGCCGACAGGGGAAGGGCACTGAAGCTTTCTTT	CASRQGKGTEAFF
TRBV7-8	many	TRBJ1-2	.	TGTGCCAGCAGTTTGGGCCGAGCGGGGGGCTACACCTTC	CASSLGRAGGYTF
TRBV7-2	many	TRBJ1-2	.	TGTGCCAGCAGCCGAGGGGGGACCTATGGCTACACCTTC	CASSRGGTYGYTF
TRBV7-8	many	TRBJ1-5	TRBD1	TGTGCCAGCAGCTTTTCGGGGAGGGGGCCCAATCAGCCCCAGCATTTT	CASSFSGRGPNQPQHF
TRBV7-2	many	TRBJ2-7	.	TGTGCCAGCAGCTTAAGCAAGGACATCTACGAGCAGTACTTC	CASSLSKDIYEQYF
TRBV7-2	many	TRBJ1-1	.	TGTGCCAGCAGCTTATTACAGGTTATTAACACTGAAGCTTTCTTT	CASSLLQVINTEAFF
TRBV2	.	TRBJ2-1	TRBD2	TGTGCCGGCAAAGGACTAGGATACAATGAGCAGTTCTTC	CAGKGLGYNEQFF
TRBV7-2	many	TRBJ2-7	.	TGTGCCAGCAGCGTCAGGGCCGGCGGTCTTGAGCAGTACTTC	CASSVRAGGLEQYF
TRBV19	few	TRBJ2-1	.	TGTGCGGCGGTCAAGAACAATGAGCAGTTCTTC	CAAVKNNEQFF
TRBV7-2	many	TRBJ2-1	.	TGTGCCAGCAGCTTAGATGGGGGTTACAATGAGCAGTTCTTC	CASSLDGGYNEQFF
TRBV5-6	once	TRBJ2-5	.	TGTGCCAGCAGCTTGTTTAACGCGGAGACCCAGTACTTC	CASSLFNAETQYF
TRBV6-2/TRBV6-3	.	TRBJ2-1	TRBD2	TGTGCCAGCAGCCCTGCGGGCGGGGGGCCTTGGGAGCAGTTCTTC	CASSPAGGGPWEQFF
TRBV2	.	TRBJ2-4	TRBD1	TGTGCCAGCCGGCCGGGACAGGGTAACATTCAGTACTTC	CASRPGQGNIQYF
TRBV5-6	many	TRBJ1-2	.	TGTGCCAGCAGCTTGAACCGAAACTATGGCTACACCTTC	CASSLNRNYGYTF
TRBV23-1	.	TRBJ1-2	.	TGCGCCAGCAGTCAATCTGAGGACGGCTATGGCTACACCTTC	CASSQSEDGYGYTF
TRBV20-1	.	TRBJ1-2	.	TGCAGTGCTAGCCGCGTGGTTAATGGCTACACCTTC	CSASRVVNGYTF
TRBV6-5	.	TRBJ2-2	.	TGTGCCAGCAGTTACTCGAGAGGGGCCGGGGAGCTGTTTTTT	CASSYSRGAGELFF
TRBV19	many	TRBJ2-3	TRBD2	TGTGCCAGTAGGGACGGGACTAGCGGAACCCGCACAGATACGCAGTATTTT	CASRDGTSGTRTDTQYF
TRBV7-8	few	TRBJ1-4	.	TGTGCCAGCAGCTTAGAAAGGGCGAATAATGAAAAACTGTTTTTT	CASSLERANNEKLFF
TRBV7-2	many	TRBJ1-1	.	TGTGCCAGCAGCGCGGGCCGGGCCCTGATGGAAAACACTGAAGCTTTCTTT	CASSAGRALMENTEAFF
TRBV7-6	few	TRBJ1-2	.	TGTGCCAGCAACGATTTCGGGGGGATAGACTATGGCTACACCTTC	CASNDFGGIDYGYTF
TRBV7-2	few	TRBJ2-7	TRBD1	TGTGCCAGCCGCCCCGGGGGACAGGGGGCCTACGAGCAGTACTTC	CASRPGGQGAYEQYF
TRBV7-2	many	TRBJ1-3	.	TGTGCCAGCAGCCCCTTACAGGGTTCTGGCGGAAACACCATATATTTT	CASSPLQGSGGNTIYF
TRBV6-2/TRBV6-3	.	TRBJ1-2	.	TGTGCCAGCAGTTTTGGGGCCCGCATAGGCACGAGGAACTATGGCTACACCTTC	CASSFGARIGTRNYGYTF
TRBV15	few	TRBJ1-3	.	TGTGCCACCAGCAGAGTGGTCAGTGGAAACACCATATATTTT	CATSRVVSGNTIYF
TRBV7-2	many	TRBJ2-6	.	TGTGCCAGCAGCTCCACACCATGGGGGGCCAACGTCCTGACTTTC	CASSSTPWGANVLTF
TRBV7-2	many	TRBJ2-1	.	TGTGCCAGCAGCTCCAAAGTCACGGTGGGGTCCTACAATGAGCAGTTCTTC	CASSSKVTVGSYNEQFF
TRBV7-2	many	TRBJ2-3	TRBD2	TGTGCCAGCAGCCCGAGAGCGGGAGGGCCGACAGATACGCAGTATTTT	CASSPRAGGPTDTQYF
TRBV7-2	many	TRBJ1-1	.	TGTGCCAGCACGATCTGGGAGAACACTGAAGCTTTCTTT	CASTIWENTEAFF
TRBV7-2	many	TRBJ1-6	.	TGTGCCAGCAGCTTTACCACCGGGGCCAGGAATTCACCCCTCCACTTT	CASSFTTGARNSPLHF
TRBV20-1	.	TRBJ2-1	TRBD2	TGCAGTGCTACGGGGCGGGGGACCAATGAGCAGTTCTTC	CSATGRGTNEQFF
TRBV7-9	few	TRBJ1-6	.	TGTGCCAGCAGCTTTATCAGAGGCGGGAATTCACCCCTCCACTTT	CASSFIRGGNSPLHF
TRBV2	.	TRBJ2-6	TRBD1	TGTGCCAGCAGCGCGAAGGGGGCTAACTCTGGGGCCAACGTCCTGACTTTC	CASSAKGANSGANVLTF
TRBV12-3/TRBV12-4	many	TRBJ1-1	.	TGTGCCAGCACCCGAGGAACAGGACACCGATCGAACACTGAAGCTTTCTTT	CASTRGTGHRSNTEAFF
TRBV5-1	many	TRBJ2-3	.	TGCGCCAGCAGCCCTACCCTCACAGATACGCAGTATTTT	CASSPTLTDTQYF